These T cell receptor beta chains were read from a single sample in a study of T cells in Graves' hyperthyroidism and ophthalmopathy. One entry per CDR3 protein results from TCRdb running MiXCR on the multiplex PCR reads. The profile shows a few hundred thousand distinct CDR3 sequences, under 20% of them singletons. Material: blood. These receptor sequences come from a man aged 18 to 30 with Graves' ophthalmopathy. Each CDR3 is given with its conserved first and last residue. D genes are given only for firm matches. Clone size is stated in some rows and not others, as once, few, many or a class when expanded.

size: NA; D: NA; V: TRBV9; length: 12; J: TRBJ2-2; CDR3: CASRGESGELFF; DNA: TGTGCCAGCAGGGGGGAGTCCGGGGAGCTGTTTTTT
size: NA; D: NA; V: TRBV10-3; length: 11; J: TRBJ1-2; CDR3: CAISDIIGYTF; DNA: TGTGCCATCAGTGATATAATTGGCTACACCTTC
size: NA; D: TRBD2; V: TRBV24-1; length: 13; J: TRBJ2-1; CDR3: CATDRGGGNEQFF; DNA: TGTGCCACCGATCGGGGGGGCGGCAATGAGCAGTTCTTC
size: many; D: NA; V: TRBV7-2; length: 13; J: TRBJ2-1; CDR3: CASSLFFNNEQFF; DNA: TGTGCCAGCAGCTTATTTTTTAACAATGAGCAGTTCTTC
size: few; D: NA; V: TRBV3-1; length: 21; J: TRBJ1-3; CDR3: CASSQVENLGLLALSGNTIYF; DNA: TGTGCCAGCAGCCAAGTGGAAAACCTGGGCCTCCTAGCCCTCTCTGGAAACACCATATATTTT
size: few; D: NA; V: TRBV19; length: 14; J: TRBJ2-1; CDR3: CASSISDTYNEQFF; DNA: TGTGCCAGTAGTATTTCGGACACCTACAATGAGCAGTTCTTC
size: NA; D: NA; V: TRBV18; length: 16; J: TRBJ1-3; CDR3: CASSLRTEPSGNTIYF; DNA: TGTGCCAGCTCACTCCGGACGGAACCGTCTGGAAACACCATATATTTT
size: few; D: TRBD1; V: TRBV20-1; length: 15; J: TRBJ1-1; CDR3: CSARPLGQGATEAFF; DNA: TGCAGTGCTAGACCACTGGGACAGGGGGCGACTGAAGCTTTCTTT
size: many; D: NA; V: TRBV12-3/TRBV12-4; length: 13; J: TRBJ1-1; CDR3: CASTYEQGYEAFF; DNA: TGTGCCAGCACCTACGAACAGGGATATGAAGCTTTCTTT
size: NA; D: NA; V: TRBV6-1; length: 15; J: TRBJ1-2; CDR3: CASTHEGTINYGYTF; DNA: TGTGCCAGCACCCACGAGGGAACCATTAACTATGGCTACACCTTC
size: NA; D: NA; V: TRBV13; length: 15; J: TRBJ2-6; CDR3: CASTLGGSGANVLTF; DNA: TGTGCCAGCACCCTCGGGGGCTCTGGGGCCAACGTCCTGACTTTC
size: few; D: TRBD1; V: TRBV4-2; length: 16; J: TRBJ1-5; CDR3: CASSHKTGEGNQPQHF; DNA: TGTGCCAGCAGCCATAAGACAGGGGAAGGCAATCAGCCCCAGCATTTT
size: once; D: TRBD1; V: TRBV6-2/TRBV6-3; length: 16; J: TRBJ2-7; CDR3: CASSNPRDRGAYEQYF; DNA: TGTGCCAGCAGTAACCCCAGGGACAGGGGGGCCTACGAGCAGTACTTC
size: many; D: TRBD2; V: TRBV20-1; length: 13; J: TRBJ2-1; CDR3: CSAHRGGGNEQFF; DNA: TGCAGTGCCCACCGGGGGGGGGGCAATGAGCAGTTCTTC
size: few; D: TRBD1; V: TRBV6-1; length: 14; J: TRBJ1-1; CDR3: CASTLTGANTEAFF; DNA: TGTGCCAGCACCCTGACAGGGGCGAACACTGAAGCTTTCTTT
size: few; D: NA; V: TRBV20-1; length: 13; J: TRBJ2-3; CDR3: CSAEGVGSDTQYF; DNA: TGCAGTGCTGAGGGGGTGGGGTCAGATACGCAGTATTTT
size: many; D: TRBD2; V: TRBV5-1; length: 15; J: TRBJ2-7; CDR3: CASSSTTSGPYEQYF; DNA: TGCGCCAGCAGCTCCACGACTAGCGGGCCCTACGAGCAGTACTTC
size: NA; D: NA; V: TRBV5-1; length: 14; J: TRBJ1-4; CDR3: CATGTGGKREKLFF; DNA: TGCGCCACGGGGACGGGTGGGAAAAGGGAAAAACTGTTTTTT
size: many; D: TRBD2; V: TRBV7-9; length: 14; J: TRBJ2-1; CDR3: CASSLGGRVDEQFF; DNA: TGTGCCAGCAGCTTAGGCGGGAGGGTGGATGAGCAGTTCTTC
size: NA; D: NA; V: TRBV2; length: 12; J: TRBJ1-2; CDR3: CASSESIYGYTF; DNA: TGTGCCAGCAGCGAGAGCATCTATGGCTACACCTTC
size: NA; D: TRBD1; V: TRBV9; length: 17; J: TRBJ1-2; CDR3: CASGHPGQGAKVYGYTF; DNA: TGTGCCAGCGGCCATCCGGGACAGGGGGCTAAAGTCTATGGCTACACCTTC
size: NA; D: TRBD2; V: TRBV7-9; length: 21; J: TRBJ2-7; CDR3: CASSLALFGLAGEKRVYEQYF; DNA: TGTGCCAGCAGCTTAGCGCTGTTTGGTCTAGCGGGGGAGAAAAGGGTTTACGAGCAGTACTTC
size: NA; D: TRBD2; V: TRBV28; length: 15; J: TRBJ2-1; CDR3: CASSILAGNYNEQFF; DNA: TGTGCCAGCAGCATACTAGCGGGCAACTACAATGAGCAGTTCTTC
size: few; D: NA; V: TRBV10-3; length: 16; J: TRBJ2-6; CDR3: CAISGTVTSGANVLTF; DNA: TGTGCCATCAGTGGAACGGTGACCTCTGGGGCCAACGTCCTGACTTTC
size: few; D: TRBD2; V: TRBV7-9; length: 16; J: TRBJ2-7; CDR3: CASSSTTSGVSYEQYF; DNA: TGTGCCAGCAGCTCAACGACTAGCGGGGTGTCCTACGAGCAGTACTTC
size: many; D: NA; V: TRBV28; length: 11; J: TRBJ2-1; CDR3: CASSGYNEQFF; DNA: TGTGCCAGCAGTGGCTACAATGAGCAGTTCTTC
size: many; D: TRBD1; V: TRBV12-3/TRBV12-4; length: 15; J: TRBJ1-1; CDR3: CASRATGFSDTEAFF; DNA: TGTGCCAGCAGGGCGACAGGGTTTTCGGACACTGAAGCTTTCTTT
size: many; D: NA; V: TRBV7-9; length: 13; J: TRBJ1-1; CDR3: CASSSIQAGAAFF; DNA: TGTGCCAGCAGCTCTATTCAGGCCGGAGCAGCTTTCTTT